This T cell receptor (beta chain) originates from a study of blood T cells in healthy people across ages. Points from the study as a whole: It was the long-lived donors that had more naive CD4+ cells and higher diversity than aged donors.

The study isolated at least 6 million PBMCs from each sample. Alongside a J-beta primer mix, a sample-barcoded 5' primer served in a second PCR lasting 7 to 11 cycles. MiXCR, applied by TCRdb to the 5' RACE reads, yields one record per CDR3 protein. The sample consists of 850,000 to 1,100,000 distinct CDR3 sequences, roughly two fifths of them appearing once. This clonotype came up many times. Its antigen is as yet unknown. The V gene lost 0 bases and the J gene lost 8 bases, with 7 bases spanning the gap. The CDR3 runs to 12 residues. Germline V gene data show CDR1 as ENHRY and CDR2 as SYGVKD. Sequencing was performed on blood. This rearrangement joins TRBV10-3 to TRBJ1-1; weak D call: TRBD1 (6 bases). This TCR was recovered from a man between 18 and 35 years old in good health. CDR3: CAISESQGEAFF. CDR3 in DNA: TGTGCCATCAGTGAGTCGCAGGGGGAAGCTTTCTTT.